The sequence of this T cell receptor (beta chain) was determined in a study of monozygotic twins with cystic fibrosis. Study-level points and caveats: V usage most resembled the co-twin in 13 of 16 pairs. Clonality was generally low (median about 0.0095), higher in the most severe patients.

V lost 4 bases and J lost 0, with 13 bases in between. This CDR3 is built from 15 residues. Germline CDR1 reads SGHKS; CDR2 reads YYEKEE (reference sequence). As to this clone: No antigen is known for it.

Produced via immunoSEQ multiplex PCR; TCRdb's table is partial and in-frame only. The table shows 30,000 to 35,000 clones, with around 96% occurring only once. This clonotype was obtained from a girl aged 2-10 years with cystic fibrosis. Sequencing input: blood. The chain carries TRBV5-5 and TRBJ1-1; D perhaps matches TRBD1 (5 bases). CDR3 in amino acids: CASSANRFMNTEAFF. The DNA for the CDR3 is TGTGCCAGCAGCGCCAACAGGTTCATGAACACTGAAGCTTTCTTT.